These 22 T cell receptor beta chains were sequenced from one sample in a study of blood T cell repertoires in COVID-19. Clones were sequenced by immunoSEQ multiplex PCR, and TCRdb holds only the in-frame ones, with some missing. The sample shows tens of thousands of clones, 65% to 85% of them seen only once. Specimen: peripheral blood. These receptors came from a man between 60 and 75 years old with COVID-19, enrolled during active disease.

The rearrangement uses TRBV2 and TRBJ2-3; 7 bases align to TRBD2. Germline values: CDR1 SNHLY, CDR2 FYNNEI. V was pared by 9 bases and J by 7 bases, with 7 bases of the junction left unmatched. The CDR3 runs to 12 residues. CDR3 sequence (DNA): TGTGCCAGTGGTACTAGCGCGTATACGCAGTATTTT. This encodes CASGTSAYTQYF.

The V call is TRBV24-1, the J call TRBJ2-1; TRBD2 matches 13 bases. Per the germline V gene, CDR1 is KGHDR and CDR2 is SFDVKD. The CDR3 has 17 amino acids. Trimming removed 4 bases from V and 9 bases from J; junction bases left unmatched: 11. The CDR3, as DNA: TGTGCCACCAGTGACAGAGGACTAGCGGGAGAGTTAGGTGAGCAGTTCTTC. The encoded protein is CATSDRGLAGELGEQFF.

This clone is classed as medium-sized. This CDR3 reads CASELSVGYTF. In DNA form, the CDR3 reads TGTGCCAGCGAGCTTTCGGTCGGCTACACCTTC. This chain joins TRBV7-9 and TRBJ1-2; no reliable D call. Germline V lookup: CDR1 SEHNR, CDR2 FQNEAQ (reference sequence). This CDR3 contains 11 residues. Trimming removed 8 bases from V and 8 bases from J, with 12 bases in between. Variable domain in full (rest from reference TRBV7-9 and TRBJ1-2): DTGVSQNPRHKITKRGQNVTFRCDPISEHNRLYWYRQTLGQGPEFLTYFQNEAQLEKSRLLSDRFSAERPKGSFSTLEIQRTEQGDSAMYLCASELSVGYTFGSGTRLTVV.

This chain connects TRBV5-6 to TRBJ1-6; TRBD1 is a possible D gene (6 bases). There are 14 residues in the CDR3. Germline assignment: CDR1 SGHDT and CDR2 YYEEEE. V lost 3 bases to trimming and J lost 11 bases, with 15 bases between them. The DNA of the CDR3 is TGTGCCAGCAGCTCTTACCTGGGGGCGACACCCCTCCACTTT. It specifies CASSSYLGATPLHF.

The V gene is TRBV30, the J gene TRBJ2-2; 8 nucleotides line up with TRBD1. The junction had 7 bases not matched to a gene; V was cut back by 2 bases and J by 5 bases. CDR3 length: 15 amino acids. From germline, CDR1 is GTSNPN and CDR2 SVGIG (reference sequence). CDR3 sequence reads: CAWSRGTGGTGELFF. Written as DNA, the CDR3 is TGTGCCTGGAGTAGGGGGACAGGAGGGACCGGGGAGCTGTTTTTT.

The genes are TRBV6-5 and TRBJ2-7, with 14 bases fitting TRBD2. Per germline, CDR1 MNHEY and CDR2 SVGAGI. There are 15 residues in the CDR3. Losses at the gene ends were 5 bases for V and 5 bases for J; bases not matched to a gene: 5. The CDR3 loop reads CASSNRGLAGDEQYF. The CDR3 DNA is TGTGCCAGCAGTAACCGGGGACTAGCGGGAGACGAGCAGTACTTC.

This clone was seen only once. The rearrangement links TRBV5-1 to TRBJ2-7, with D perhaps TRBD1 (6 bases). V was trimmed by 1 base and J by 6 bases, leaving 17 bases between them. Germline lookup yields CDR1 SGHRS and CDR2 YFSETQ. This CDR3 spans 15 amino acids. In DNA form, the CDR3 reads TGCGCCAGCAGCTTGTTTGGGGGCCCGGGATCCGAGCAGTACTTC. Its translation: CASSLFGGPGSEQYF.

This clone was found once. V is TRBV25-1 and J is TRBJ2-3; 10 bases fit TRBD1. Germline V gene lookup returns CDR1 MGHDK and CDR2 SYGVNS. The V segment lost 5 bases and the J segment 6 bases; nucleotides outside the gene matches: 8. The CDR3 has 15 residues. CDR3 in amino acids: CASSPGTGVQDTQYF. CDR3 bases: TGTGCCAGCAGTCCCGGGACAGGGGTCCAGGATACGCAGTATTTT.

This clone has only a few counts. The rearrangement links TRBV15 to TRBJ2-7, with D possibly being TRBD2 (6 bases). With 3 bases removed from V and 3 bases from J, the gap between germline ends came to 9 bases. There are 13 residues in the CDR3. CDR1 LNHNV and CDR2 YYDKDF come from the germline V gene (reference sequence). The CDR3 region is CATSRDYSYEQYF. CDR3 bases: TGTGCCACCAGCAGGGACTACAGCTACGAGCAGTACTTC.

The count of this clone is one. In nucleotides, the CDR3 is TGTGCCAGTAGTGGCCACCGCCGGGGTTATAATGAAAAACTGTTTTTT. Translated: CASSGHRRGYNEKLFF. The chain combines TRBV19 with TRBJ1-4; unclear D gene. Per the germline V gene, CDR1 is LNHDA and CDR2 is SQIVND (reference sequence). The V end lost 5 bases, the J end lost 4 bases, and 17 bases lay between the germline ends. The CDR3 has 16 residues.

Note on this clone: This same CDR3 is encoded by further DNA sequences in the sample. The genes are TRBV28 and TRBJ2-7, with a possible D match to TRBD2 (6 bases). CDR3 length: 15 residues. The germline V gene has CDR1 MDHEN and CDR2 SYDVKM. Trimming stripped 1 base from V and 2 bases from J, with 12 bases between. The CDR3 DNA is TGTGCCAGCAGTTTATCCGGGGGAGGTACCTACGAGCAGTACTTC. This encodes CASSLSGGGTYEQYF. The full variable domain, its missing parts supplied by reference TRBV28 and TRBJ2-7, is DVKVTQSSRYLVKRTGEKVFLECVQDMDHENMFWYRQDPGLGLRLIYFSYDVKMKEKGDIPEGYSVSREKKERFSLILESASTNQTSMYLCASSLSGGGTYEQYFGPGTRLTVT.

V gene TRBV3-1 (or the pseudogene TRBV3-2) combines with J gene TRBJ2-3; a possible D gene is TRBD1 (6 bases). Trimming pared 4 bases from V and 4 bases from J, leaving 18 bases between. The CDR3 sequence is 16 residues long. Germline V lookup: CDR1 LGHDT, CDR2 YNNKEL (reference sequence). CDR3 amino acids: CASSRTRGPWADTQYF. DNA of the CDR3: TGTGCCAGCAGCCGAACCAGGGGCCCTTGGGCAGATACGCAGTATTTT.

This clone was observed a handful of times. The chain joins TRBV19 to TRBJ1-2, with a tentative D call TRBD1 (5 bases). The CDR3 runs 12 residues. With 4 bases removed from V and 7 bases from J, the gap between germline ends came to 10 bases. Germline V gives CDR1 LNHDA, CDR2 SQIVND (reference sequence). The CDR3 DNA follows: TGTGCCAGTAGTAGACAGCCCCGTGGCTACACCTTC. It is translated as CASSRQPRGYTF.

The chain uses TRBV5-1 and TRBJ1-6, with 7 bases that match TRBD1. V lost 0 bases, J lost 8 bases, and 5 bases stayed unmatched. Germline CDR1 and CDR2: SGHRS and YFSETQ. The CDR3 contains 15 residues. This CDR3 reads CASSLAGRGDSPLHF. CDR3 nucleotide sequence: TGCGCCAGCAGCTTGGCGGGCAGGGGGGATTCACCCCTCCACTTT.

CDR3 in amino acids: CATSRGGDRVGTEAFF. The CDR3 nucleotides read TGTGCCACCAGCAGAGGGGGAGACAGGGTAGGCACTGAAGCTTTCTTT. V gene TRBV15 combines with J gene TRBJ1-1, with 7 positions matching TRBD1. This CDR3 has 16 amino acids. V lost 1 base and J lost 4; bases outside the gene matches: 9. Germline-derived CDR1 and CDR2 are LNHNV and YYDKDF (reference sequence).

This chain connects TRBV7-9 to TRBJ1-6; 7 nucleotides match TRBD1. Trimming removed 1 base from V and 6 bases from J; junction bases left unmatched: 3. The CDR3 contains 15 residues. Per germline, CDR1 SEHNR and CDR2 FQNEAQ (reference sequence). CDR3 residues: CASSLGQGTNSPLHF. CDR3 DNA: TGTGCCAGCAGCTTAGGACAGGGCACTAATTCACCCCTCCACTTT. The full variable domain, completed using reference TRBV7-9 and TRBJ1-6, is DTGVSQNPRHKITKRGQNVTFRCDPISEHNRLYWYRQTLGQGPEFLTYFQNEAQLEKSRLLSDRFSAERPKGSFSTLEIQRTEQGDSAMYLCASSLGQGTNSPLHFGNGTRLTVT.

This clone came up once. The chain employs TRBV19 and TRBJ2-1; D is undetermined. The CDR3 length is 14 residues. CDR1 is LNHDA and CDR2 is SQIVND in the germline V gene (reference sequence). Trimming cost V 5 bases and J 0 bases, with 8 bases left between them. The CDR3 here is CASSPMSSYNEQFF. CDR3 DNA sequence: TGTGCCAGTAGTCCGATGAGCTCCTACAATGAGCAGTTCTTC. The full variable domain, its missing parts supplied by reference TRBV19 and TRBJ2-1, is DGGITQSPKYLFRKEGQNVTLSCEQNLNHDAMYWYRQDPGQGLRLIYYSQIVNDFQKGDIAEGYSVSREKKESFPLTVTSAQKNPTAFYLCASSPMSSYNEQFFGPGTRLTVL.

The rearrangement uses TRBV14 and TRBJ2-7; D not certain. Germline CDR1 SGHDN, CDR2 FVKESK. Trimming took 1 base from V and 4 from J, leaving 8 bases between them. CDR3 length: 13 amino acids. The CDR3 sequence is CASSQGTRYEQYF. Here the CDR3 DNA reads TGTGCCAGCAGCCAAGGCACCAGGTACGAGCAGTACTTC.

The J gene is TRBJ2-3, the V gene TRBV7-7; TRBD2 matches at 13 bases. Germline lookup yields CDR1 SSHAT and CDR2 FNYEAQ (reference sequence). The V segment lost 2 bases and the J segment 6 bases; nucleotides outside the gene matches: 2. CDR3 length equals 15 residues. This chain's CDR3 is CASSLLGLAGDTQYF. The CDR3 DNA sequence: TGTGCCAGCAGCTTATTGGGACTAGCGGGGGATACGCAGTATTTT.

V and J are TRBV6-5 and TRBJ1-5; possibly TRBD1 for D (6 bases). V gave up 10 bases and J gave up 6 bases, with 22 bases separating them. Germline CDR1 is MNHEY and CDR2 is SVGAGI. The CDR3 covers 15 residues. The CDR3 DNA follows: TGTGCCACCTCAGGGGTATATGGACCGGGTCAGCCCCAGCATTTT. It specifies CATSGVYGPGQPQHF.

V and J are TRBV27 and TRBJ2-1, with TRBD2 matching 7 bases. Trimming took 6 bases from V and 3 from J; bases not matched to a gene: 8. CDR1 is MNHEY and CDR2 is SMNVEV in the germline V gene (reference sequence). This CDR3 is 15 amino acids long. CDR3 coding DNA: TGTGCCAGCAGGAGCCTTGCTAGCGGCTACAATGAGCAGTTCTTC. It specifies CASRSLASGYNEQFF.

This chain connects TRBV4-2 to TRBJ2-5; maybe TRBD1 (5 bases). CDR1 is LGHNA, CDR2 YNFKEQ, per germline. This CDR3 is built from 13 residues. V was pared by 0 bases and J by 3 bases, with 5 bases between. The CDR3 nucleotides are TGTGCCAGCAGCCAAGACAGGGAAGAGACCCAGTACTTC. It yields the protein CASSQDREETQYF.